Listed below are T cell receptor beta chains from one sample, sequenced in a study of shared clonotypes between healthy human individuals. Produced via immunoSEQ multiplex PCR; TCRdb's table is partial and in-frame only. Of about a million clones listed, 60% to 80% were seen once; the top ten hold nearly 1.5%. The sequenced sample was memory CD4+ T cells sorted from blood. Every receptor here comes from a man between 18 and 29 years old in good health. Both conserved end residues are part of each CDR3. Fields, in order: V gene, J gene, clone size, D gene, CDR3 protein, CDR3 DNA. A D gene is named only where the DNA matches it firmly. Clone size is given for some rows only: seen once, a few or many times, or a class if the clone is expanded.

TRBV28	TRBJ2-7	many	TRBD1	CASSPRGTGGYEQYF	TGTGCCAGCAGCCCGAGGGGGACAGGGGGGTACGAGCAGTACTTC
TRBV6-1	TRBJ1-5	.	TRBD1	CASSLQGGDQPQHF	TGTGCCAGCAGCCTACAGGGGGGTGATCAGCCCCAGCATTTT
TRBV27	TRBJ1-4	few	.	CASSLQGSEKLFF	TGTGCCAGCAGTTTACAGGGTTCTGAAAAACTGTTTTTT
TRBV9	TRBJ2-6	.	TRBD2	CASSSREGANVLTF	TGTGCCAGCAGCTCGCGGGAGGGGGCCAACGTCCTGACTTTC
TRBV12-2	TRBJ2-2	.	.	CASNYRGTGELFF	TGTGCAAGTAACTATAGGGGGACCGGGGAGCTGTTTTTT
TRBV5-1	TRBJ2-1	.	TRBD2	CASSLETSGDYNEQFF	TGCGCCAGCAGCTTGGAGACTAGCGGGGACTACAATGAGCAGTTCTTC
TRBV5-8	TRBJ1-4	.	TRBD1	CASSLGQGYEKLFF	TGTGCCAGCAGCTTGGGACAGGGATACGAAAAACTGTTTTTT
TRBV6-1	TRBJ2-7	.	TRBD1	CASSPIRQGKQYF	TGTGCCAGCAGTCCGATCCGACAGGGGAAGCAGTACTTC
TRBV7-3	TRBJ2-1	.	.	CASSLSSSSYNEQFF	TGTGCCAGCAGCTTGAGCTCGAGCTCCTACAATGAGCAGTTCTTC
TRBV25-1	TRBJ2-2	many	.	CASRSARVLLGGELFF	TGTGCCAGCAGGTCCGCGAGAGTTCTATTGGGCGGGGAGCTGTTTTTT
TRBV7-2	TRBJ2-1	.	.	CASSPDSYNEQFF	TGTGCCAGCAGCCCCGACTCCTACAATGAGCAGTTCTTC
TRBV15	TRBJ1-5	.	.	CATSPGSHNQPQHF	TGTGCCACCAGCCCCGGTAGCCACAATCAGCCCCAGCATTTT
TRBV5-1	TRBJ1-6	.	.	CASSLAEGGGSPLHF	TGCGCCAGCAGCTTGGCGGAGGGGGGGGGTTCACCCCTCCACTTT
TRBV7-2	TRBJ2-7	.	.	CASSLSRGNAYEQYF	TGTGCCAGCAGCTTGAGTAGGGGAAATGCCTACGAGCAGTACTTC
TRBV10-1	TRBJ2-7	.	TRBD2	CASSRLAGAYEQYF	TGCGCCAGCTCCCGACTAGCGGGGGCGTACGAGCAGTACTTC
TRBV9	TRBJ2-1	.	TRBD1	CASSDKTGSGNEQFF	TGTGCCAGCAGCGACAAGACAGGGTCGGGCAATGAGCAGTTCTTC
TRBV4-1	TRBJ1-1	once	.	CASSQAVTRTMNTEAFF	TGCGCCAGCAGCCAAGCTGTAACCAGGACCATGAACACTGAAGCTTTCTTT
TRBV7-3	TRBJ2-7	few	.	CASSTDSGSSYEQYF	TGTGCCAGCAGCACCGACAGCGGTAGCTCCTACGAGCAGTACTTC
TRBV9	TRBJ1-2	.	TRBD1	CASSSQTGNYGYTF	TGTGCCAGCAGCTCCCAGACAGGGAACTATGGCTACACCTTC
TRBV19	TRBJ1-1	few	TRBD1	CASGYGFRTGRNTEAFF	TGTGCCAGCGGATACGGGTTTCGGACAGGGAGGAACACTGAAGCTTTCTTT
TRBV27	TRBJ2-7	.	TRBD1	CASSLLRQGSHEQYF	TGTGCCAGCAGTTTATTAAGACAGGGGTCCCACGAGCAGTACTTC
TRBV11-2	TRBJ2-7	many	.	CASSLGGVYEQYF	TGTGCCAGCAGCTTAGGAGGGGTGTACGAGCAGTACTTC